This T cell receptor beta chain emerged from a study of T cell responses to AZD1222 COVID-19 vaccine. Findings and caveats of the study: Nearly half of unique spike-specific TCRs reportedly avoided B.1.351 and B.1.1.7 mutated regions.

This table comes from immunoSEQ multiplex PCR, and its TCRdb copy is limited to in-frame clones, with some not included. The sample comprises 140,000 to 150,000 clones, 80% to 95% of which are singletons, and less than 3.5% rests with the top ten. In the case of this clone: The target antigen is unknown.

Germline-derived CDR1 and CDR2 are MDHEN and SYDVKM. This CDR3 has 13 amino acids. Trimming removed 1 base at V and 11 bases at J, with 14 bases between. This receptor was obtained from an adult who received the AZD1222 COVID-19 vaccine. The chain combines TRBV28 with TRBJ1-1; D uncertain. The sequencing used peripheral blood, collected 28 days after the second AZD1222 dose. The CDR3 region has the DNA TGTGCCAGCAGTTTATCATCCAAAAACGGTGCTTTCTTT. Translated, it gives CASSLSSKNGAFF.